The TCR beta chain under discussion was sequenced for a study of shared clonotypes between healthy human individuals. Broader study findings: As a rule, naive subsets had a larger estimated richness than memory subsets.

This CDR3 spans 14 amino acids. V gave up 6 bases and J gave up 3 bases, with 14 bases separating them. In germline, CDR1 is LGHNT, CDR2 FRNRAP. Terminally differentiated effector memory CD45RA+ cells were excluded by CCR7 positive selection of CD45RO-negative cells. This table comes from immunoSEQ multiplex PCR, and its TCRdb copy is limited to in-frame clones, with some not included. The sample yields hundreds of thousands of clones, roughly 98% seen once. This clone has just one count. Its antigen is undetermined. The chain uses TRBV12-5 and TRBJ2-5; D gene unclear. The sequenced sample consisted of naive CD8+ T cells sorted from blood. The clonotype was recovered from a young man in good health. The CDR3 protein is CASGFGPFEETQYF. Here the CDR3 DNA reads TGTGCTAGTGGCTTTGGCCCCTTTGAAGAGACCCAGTACTTC.